The following is a T cell receptor beta chain sequence with its context. No antigen is known for it. The method was immunoSEQ multiplex PCR; TCRdb's version includes in-frame clones alone and lacks a portion of them. The sample carries tens of thousands of clones, 85% to 90% recorded once. The data belong to a study of T cell responses to AZD1222 COVID-19 vaccine. Study-wide context: Second doses at about 4 or about 12 weeks were pooled. Findings and limits, study-wide: Females made up more of the donors, who were largely white British, and clonal diversity may have come out too low. Along spike, vaccine-associated CD4 TCRs were found throughout, with dominance at 160-218 and 743-854. Repertoire sampling was restricted to post-peak T cell response timepoints.

This CDR3 region has 14 residues. This TCR came from an adult in good health. Specimen: peripheral blood, collected on day 0 of AZD1222 vaccination. The chain combines TRBV21-1 with TRBJ2-2; the D call in the table, TRBD1, was not verified against the DNA. TRBV21-1 represents a pseudogene. As DNA, the CDR3 is TGTGCCAGCGGTGACAGGTGGCACACCGGGGAGCTGTTTTTT. This encodes CASGDRWHTGELFF.